The 22 T cell receptor beta chains listed next were all sequenced from one sample in a study of T cells in Graves' hyperthyroidism and ophthalmopathy (dated by TCRdb to about 2019). Receptors were amplified or captured by multiplex PCR. The sequencer listed for this sample is Illumina HiSeq 2000. The TCR beta CDR3 regions were amplified from RNA transcripts. For the first round of RT-PCR on the TCR CDR3, the HTBI primer set was used together with the Qiagen OneStep RT-PCR kit. The raw public reads went through TCRdb reprocessing: fastp at Q25, MiXCR clone calling, in-frame beta chains kept. For every CDR3 protein sequence, its rows merge into one entry that carries the most common genes and DNA. The sample data list over 650,000 distinct CDR3 sequences, and 16% of these were observed just once. Together, the top ten hold under 8.5% of the sample. Source material: blood. The origin of the receptors is a man younger than 35 with Graves' hyperthyroidism.

The chain joins TRBV24-1 to TRBJ2-5; D may correspond to TRBD1 or TRBD2 (5 bases each). Germline V gene sequence: CDR1 KGHDR, CDR2 SFDVKD. Trimming took 10 bases from V and 3 from J, leaving 11 bases between them. This CDR3 has 12 amino acids. Written as DNA, the CDR3 is TGTGCCACGGGACGGACCGAAGAGACCCAGTACTTC. This codes for CATGRTEETQYF.

V and J are TRBV12-3 or TRBV12-4 and TRBJ1-5; D is unresolved. V was shortened by 2 bases and J by 5 bases, with 10 bases between the two germline ends. The CDR3 consists of 14 residues. CDR3 coding DNA: TGTGCCAGCAGTTTACGAGACGGTTATCAGCCCCAGCATTTT. Residues: CASSLRDGYQPQHF.

This clonotype has just a few counts. The CDR3 does not close with the conserved phenylalanine or tryptophan, likely indicating a read error. The CDR3 loop is CASSMDRVGSPLHL. CDR3 in DNA: TGTGCCAGTAGTATGGACCGGGTCGGGTCACCCCTCCACCTT. V and J are TRBV19 and TRBJ1-6, with no clear D. CDR1 and CDR2 (germline): LNHDA, SQIVND (reference sequence). Trimming left V 3 bases short and J 10 bases short, with 13 bases between. The CDR3 is 14 residues long.

A few counts support this clonotype. The gene calls are TRBV20-1 and TRBJ2-1; unclear D gene. The CDR3 totals 16 residues. Trimming shortened V by 0 bases and J by 7 bases, and 19 bases separated the two germline ends. Per germline, CDR1 DFQATT and CDR2 SNEGSKA (reference sequence). This CDR3 reads CSARDTVKPLRNEQFF. CDR3 DNA: TGCAGTGCTAGAGACACCGTTAAGCCCCTTAGGAATGAGCAGTTCTTC.

Only a few counts were recorded for this clonotype. V and J are TRBV18 and TRBJ1-1, with D unclear. The CDR3 sequence is 15 residues long. The ends were cut back, 0 bases at V and 1 base at J, with 9 bases in the middle. The germline gives CDR1 KGHSH, CDR2 LQKENI. The CDR3 DNA follows: TGTGCCAGCTCACCACCACGACACCCGAACACTGAAGCTTTCTTT. Protein sequence: CASSPPRHPNTEAFF.

This clonotype was seen only a few times. Given a much more abundant clone one base away, this may be a read error. This rearrangement joins TRBV28 to TRBJ1-1; possible D gene TRBD1, 5 bases. Germline CDR1 reads MDHEN; CDR2 reads SYDVKM. CDR3 length equals 14 residues. Trimming took off 3 bases at V and 4 bases at J, with 12 bases between the two ends. CDR3 loop: CASSLLGQGTEAFF. The CDR3 nucleotides read TGTGCCAGCAGTTTGTTAGGGCAGGGCACTGAAGCTTTCTTT.

The V call is TRBV20-1, the J call TRBJ1-1; D remains unclear. Trimming pared 2 bases from V and 4 bases from J, leaving 8 bases between. This CDR3 is 12 amino acids long. Germline V gene data show CDR1 as DFQATT and CDR2 as SNEGSKA (reference sequence). The CDR3, as DNA: TGCAGTGCTAGAATCGGATTCACTGAAGCTTTCTTT. Protein product: CSARIGFTEAFF.

This rearrangement joins TRBV20-1 to TRBJ2-5; D gene ambiguous. Trimming left V 3 bases short and J 2 bases short, with 10 bases between. The germline V gene has CDR1 DFQATT and CDR2 SNEGSKA (reference sequence). This CDR3 has 13 residues. CDR3 sequence: CSARIPRQETQYF. DNA of the CDR3: TGCAGTGCTAGGATCCCCAGGCAAGAGACCCAGTACTTC.

This clonotype was detected ten times or more. The chain combines TRBV28 with TRBJ2-7; 10 nucleotides align to TRBD1. Germline V gives CDR1 MDHEN, CDR2 SYDVKM. The CDR3 loop spans 16 amino acids. V lost 4 bases and J lost 0; bases outside the gene matches: 6. CDR3 region: CASSSLGDRGSYEQYF. The CDR3 region has the DNA TGTGCCAGCAGTTCTCTTGGGGACAGGGGCTCCTACGAGCAGTACTTC.

The table lists this clonotype with many counts. This rearrangement joins TRBV30 to TRBJ1-5; tentatively, D is TRBD1 (5 bases). V lost 0 bases and J lost 6, with 12 bases in between. Germline V gene sequence: CDR1 GTSNPN, CDR2 SVGIG (reference sequence). This CDR3 has 14 residues. CDR3 amino acids: CAWSVGDRGQPQHF. DNA for the CDR3: TGTGCCTGGAGTGTTGGAGACAGAGGTCAGCCCCAGCATTTT. Full variable domain (rest looked up from reference TRBV30 and TRBJ1-5): SQTIHQWPATLVQPVGSPLSLECTVEGTSNPNLYWYRQAAGRGLQLLFYSVGIGQISSEVPQNLSASRPQDRQFILSSKKLLLSDSGFYLCAWSVGDRGQPQHFGDGTRLSIL.

This clonotype was picked up one time. The rearrangement links TRBV7-2 to TRBJ1-6, with a weak D call TRBD1 (5 bases). Per germline, CDR1 SGHTA and CDR2 FQGNSA. The CDR3 contains 15 residues. Trimming removed 1 base from V and 9 bases from J, with 13 bases in between. The CDR3: CASSLGGGFASPLHF. CDR3 coding DNA: TGTGCCAGCAGCTTAGGGGGGGGATTCGCTTCACCCCTCCACTTT.

This clonotype was counted a few times. The gene calls are TRBV6-1 and TRBJ1-5, with D maybe TRBD1 (5 bases). Germline CDR1 is MNHNS and CDR2 is SASEGT. Trimming removed 5 bases at V and 3 bases at J, with 8 bases between. The length of the CDR3 is 13 residues. The DNA for the CDR3 is TGTGCCAGCAGTTGGGGCGCCAATCAGCCCCAGCATTTT. Its translation: CASSWGANQPQHF.

This clonotype has at least ten counts. The chain employs TRBV10-3 and TRBJ1-5; D gene uncertain. CDR1 is ENHRY and CDR2 is SYGVKD in the germline V gene. Between the trimmed V and J ends, which lost 2 bases and 0 bases, there was a span of 5 bases. The CDR3 has 14 amino acids. This CDR3 reads CAISEGDSNQPQHF. The DNA of the CDR3 is TGTGCCATCAGTGAGGGCGATAGCAATCAGCCCCAGCATTTT.

This clonotype was counted at least ten times. Here the CDR3 reads CASSRGLAGGEQYF. The CDR3 region has the DNA TGTGCCAGCAGCCGCGGACTAGCGGGAGGCGAGCAGTACTTC. The rearrangement uses TRBV7-2 and TRBJ2-7; 14 bases are a match to TRBD2. The CDR3 extends over 14 amino acids. V lost 5 bases, J lost 6 bases, and 3 bases stayed unmatched. Looked up from germline, CDR1 is SGHTA and CDR2 is FQGNSA.

This clonotype was seen ten or more times. The genes are TRBV11-2 and TRBJ2-7, with unresolved D. Per germline, CDR1 SGHAT and CDR2 FQNNGV. Trimming pared 4 bases from V and 0 bases from J, leaving 13 bases between. This CDR3 contains 15 residues. The CDR3 reads CASSSHQVGSYEQYF. In DNA form, the CDR3 reads TGTGCCAGCAGCTCCCACCAGGTGGGCTCCTACGAGCAGTACTTC.

Concerning this clonotype: A much larger clonotype is one base distant, so this may be a read error. V and J are TRBV2 and TRBJ2-7; D remains ambiguous. The germline V gene has CDR1 SNHLY and CDR2 FYNNEI. The CDR3 runs to 14 residues. The CDR3, as DNA: TGTGCCAGCACTTTCCGAGGCAGCATCTACAAGCAGTACTTC. Translation gives CASTFRGSIYKQYF.

This clonotype turned up a few times. V gene TRBV7-9 combines with J gene TRBJ1-5; tentative D call: TRBD1 (5 bases). Germline loops: CDR1 SEHNR, CDR2 FQNEAQ (reference sequence). CDR3 size: 15 residues. V lost 5 bases to trimming and J lost 0 bases, with 11 bases between them. CDR3 sequence (DNA): TGTGCCAGCAGCCAGCCGGGGGATAGCAATCAGCCCCAGCATTTT. It yields the protein CASSQPGDSNQPQHF.

This clonotype appeared a few times. The V gene is TRBV29-1, the J gene TRBJ2-5; a possible D gene is TRBD2 (5 bases). Germline V lookup: CDR1 SQVTM, CDR2 ANQGSEA. The CDR3 is 13 amino acids. V lost 2 bases to trimming and J lost 4 bases, with 11 bases between them. In DNA form, the CDR3 reads TGCAGCGTTGAAATGCGGGTGTTAGAGACCCAGTACTTC. Translation: CSVEMRVLETQYF.

This clonotype was observed at least ten times. The V call is TRBV20-1, the J call TRBJ2-1; 15 nucleotides align to TRBD2. V lost 5 bases, J lost 7 bases, and 0 bases stayed unmatched. The CDR3 covers 13 residues. Germline loops: CDR1 DFQATT, CDR2 SNEGSKA (reference sequence). The CDR3 reads CSAGTSGRNEQFF. The CDR3 nucleotides are TGCAGTGCTGGGACTAGCGGGAGGAATGAGCAGTTCTTC.

This clonotype was seen ten or more times. V gene TRBV27 combines with J gene TRBJ2-7; D possibly corresponds to TRBD1 (6 bases). Between the trimmed V and J ends, which lost 7 bases and 4 bases, there was a span of 17 bases. This CDR3 region has 14 residues. CDR1 is MNHEY and CDR2 is SMNVEV in the germline V gene (reference sequence). CDR3 DNA sequence: TGTGCCAGCACCCCGGACAGAAACGTTTACGAGCAGTACTTC. Amino acids: CASTPDRNVYEQYF.

This clonotype was counted ten times or more. V is TRBV10-3 and J is TRBJ2-3, with TRBD2 as a possible D gene (6 bases). Trimming took 8 bases from V and 1 from J, leaving 16 bases between them. The CDR3 loop spans 15 amino acids. Germline CDR1 and CDR2: ENHRY and SYGVKD. Here the CDR3 DNA reads TGTGCCATCGGAGATTCTAGCGAGGGCACAGATACGCAGTATTTT. Residues: CAIGDSSEGTDTQYF.

There are many counts of this clonotype. The chain recombines TRBV6-1 with TRBJ1-1, with D unresolved. This CDR3 spans 13 amino acids. Germline V CDR1 and CDR2: MNHNS, SASEGT. V was trimmed by 6 bases and J by 1 base, leaving 9 bases between them. Written as DNA, the CDR3 is TGTGCCAGCAGAGGTGACCCGAACACTGAAGCTTTCTTT. Translating it yields CASRGDPNTEAFF.